This T cell receptor beta chain originates from a study of T cells after yellow fever vaccination. Study information: Where fractions had low cell numbers, libraries were prepared from them with the SMART-Seq v4 Ultra Low Input RNA kit.

Making TCR cDNA involved 5'RACE template switching, which added UMIs and a universal primer site. MiXCR, applied by TCRdb to the 5' RACE reads, yields one record per CDR3 protein. Of under 550,000 distinct CDR3 sequences listed, around a fifth are singletons. As for this clonotype: No antigen is known for it.

General study results and limits: Post-booster repertoires contained most primary-vaccination clones again (96% CD4, 85% to 90% CD8). Abundant clonotypes from the bulk population could contaminate FACS-sorted repertoires.

This clonotype originated in a man aged 18 to 35 who received the YFV17D yellow fever vaccine. This sample comprised PBMCs, obtained less than 25 days after the first yellow fever vaccination.

The CDR3 loop is CASSPQGPYNEQFF. DNA for the CDR3: TGTGCCAGCTCACCACAGGGGCCCTACAATGAGCAGTTCTTC. This chain links TRBV18 with TRBJ2-1, with a tentative D call TRBD1 (5 bases). Looked up from germline, CDR1 is KGHSH and CDR2 is LQKENI. CDR3 length: 14 amino acids. V was pared by 1 base and J by 2 bases, with 6 bases between.